Each of the 5 T cell receptor beta chains below was sequenced from the same sample in a study of siplizumab effects on memory and regulatory T cells. Profiling relied on immunoSEQ multiplex PCR, and the TCRdb table lists in-frame clones only, not all of them. The sample has more than 95,000 clones, about 94% seen once; the top ten hold 0.62%. Sequencing was done on a sample of Tregs sorted from blood. Source of these receptors: a human donor in good health.

The V gene is TRBV25-1, the J gene TRBJ2-1; D unclear. Germline V gene lookup returns CDR1 MGHDK and CDR2 SYGVNS. V lost 2 bases to trimming and J lost 8 bases, with 10 bases between them. The CDR3 runs 13 residues. The CDR3 sequence is CASSEPTQDEQFF. The CDR3 bases are TGTGCCAGCAGTGAACCCACCCAGGATGAGCAGTTCTTC. The variable domain in full, completed from reference TRBV25-1 and TRBJ2-1, reads EADIYQTPRYLVIGTGKKITLECSQTMGHDKMYWYQQDPGMELHLIHYSYGVNSTEKGDLSSESTVSRIRTEHFPLTLESARPSHTSQYLCASSEPTQDEQFFGPGTRLTVL.

The rearrangement joins TRBV10-3 to TRBJ1-6, with 8 positions matching TRBD1. Looked up from germline, CDR1 is ENHRY and CDR2 is SYGVKD. The CDR3 is 12 amino acids. V shed 10 bases, J shed 9 bases, and the junction held 5 bases outside the gene matches. CDR3 nucleotides: TGTGCCACAACCGACAGGGGTTCACCCCTCCACTTT. Translated, it gives CATTDRGSPLHF.

The V call is TRBV5-6, the J call TRBJ2-7; TRBD1 matches 8 bases. The germline CDR1 and CDR2 sequences are SGHDT and YYEEEE. Trimming removed 4 bases from V and 3 bases from J; junction bases left unmatched: 6. This CDR3 is 14 amino acids long. Here the CDR3 reads CASSLQGAVYEQYF. For the CDR3, the DNA is TGTGCCAGCAGCCTGCAGGGGGCGGTCTACGAGCAGTACTTC.

This clone has a handful of counts. The rearrangement uses TRBV25-1 and TRBJ1-2; no firm D call. V was clipped by 4 bases and J by 3 bases, with 3 bases between them. Germline V gene lookup returns CDR1 MGHDK and CDR2 SYGVNS. The CDR3 has 11 residues. CDR3 nucleotide sequence: TGTGCCAGCAGTGTTTACTATGGCTACACCTTC. Its protein product is CASSVYYGYTF.

This chain connects TRBV9 to TRBJ2-1; possible D gene TRBD1, 5 bases. The CDR3 runs 17 residues. Germline-derived CDR1 and CDR2 are SGDLS and YYNGEE. The V end was cut by 0 bases, the J end by 2 bases, with 15 bases between. The CDR3 sequence: CASSVAPSTGPYNEQFF. CDR3 coding DNA: TGTGCCAGCAGCGTAGCCCCCTCCACAGGTCCCTACAATGAGCAGTTCTTC. Looking up the rest from reference TRBV9 and TRBJ2-1 gives the full variable domain: DSGVTQTPKHLITATGQRVTLRCSPRSGDLSVYWYQQSLDQGLQFLIQYYNGEERAKGNILERFSAQQFPDLHSELNLSSLELGDSALYFCASSVAPSTGPYNEQFFGPGTRLTVL.